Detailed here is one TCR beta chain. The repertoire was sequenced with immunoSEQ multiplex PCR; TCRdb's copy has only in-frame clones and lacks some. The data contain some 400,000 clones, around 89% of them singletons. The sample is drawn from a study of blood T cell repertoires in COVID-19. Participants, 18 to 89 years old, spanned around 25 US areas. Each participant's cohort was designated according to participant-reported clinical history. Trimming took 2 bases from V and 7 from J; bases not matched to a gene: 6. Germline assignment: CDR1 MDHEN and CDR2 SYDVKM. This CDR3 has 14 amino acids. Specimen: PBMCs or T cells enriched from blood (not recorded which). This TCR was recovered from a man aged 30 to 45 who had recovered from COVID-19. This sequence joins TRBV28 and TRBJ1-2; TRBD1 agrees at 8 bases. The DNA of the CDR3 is TGTGCCAGCAGTTTAGACAGGGGATGGGGTGGCTACACCTTC. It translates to CASSLDRGWGGYTF.